One sample yielded the 29 T cell receptor beta chains listed below, sequenced in a study of T cell responses to AZD1222 COVID-19 vaccine. Data came from immunoSEQ multiplex PCR; TCRdb stores just in-frame clones and leaves some out. Of 100,000 to 110,000 clones in the sample, roughly nine tenths were seen once. Source: peripheral blood, taken on day 0 of AZD1222 vaccination. The receptors come from an adult in good health.

DNA for the CDR3: TGTGCCAGCAGTTACTGGGTGCGGGTAGCCAAAAACATTCAGTACTTC. As protein: CASSYWVRVAKNIQYF. The rearrangement uses TRBV6-5 and TRBJ2-4, with a weak D call TRBD2 (5 bases). CDR3 length: 16 amino acids. Germline-derived CDR1 and CDR2 are MNHEY and SVGAGI. V lost 1 base and J lost 0, with 10 bases in between.

The J gene is TRBJ2-6, the V gene TRBV7-2; 10 nucleotides line up with TRBD2. The CDR3 sequence is 18 residues long. Trimming took 2 bases from V and 0 from J; bases not matched to a gene: 4. Germline assignment: CDR1 SGHTA and CDR2 FQGNSA. CDR3 protein: CASSLPGLADSGANVLTF. The CDR3 nucleotides are TGTGCCAGCAGCTTACCCGGACTAGCGGACTCTGGGGCCAACGTCCTGACTTTC.

This chain uses TRBV5-5 with TRBJ2-7; 10 nucleotides match TRBD2. Germline lookup yields CDR1 SGHKS and CDR2 YYEKEE (reference sequence). J was trimmed by 0 bases and V by 2 bases; bases with no gene match: 2. The CDR3 loop spans 15 amino acids. CDR3 bases: TGTGCCAGCAGCTTTGGGACTAGCGACTCCTACGAGCAGTACTTC. Its translation: CASSFGTSDSYEQYF.

V and J are TRBV7-9 and TRBJ2-1; D is possibly TRBD1 (5 bases). V shed 1 base and J shed 1 base, with 11 bases lying between them. CDR1 SEHNR and CDR2 FQNEAQ come from the germline V gene (reference sequence). The CDR3 is 16 residues long. CDR3 amino acids: CASSLEARVSYNEQFF. The CDR3 DNA reads TGTGCCAGCAGCTTAGAGGCCAGGGTGTCCTACAATGAGCAGTTCTTC.

This clone was seen a handful of times. The chain combines TRBV7-8 with TRBJ2-5; the D is unclear. This CDR3 region has 16 residues. Deletions cut 5 bases from V and 1 base from J, with 17 bases between. Germline V gene sequence: CDR1 SGHVS, CDR2 FQNEAQ. The CDR3 DNA follows: TGTGCCAGCAGCCTCACAAGGACGGTTCGCCAAGAGACCCAGTACTTC. It codes for CASSLTRTVRQETQYF.

The rearrangement links TRBV9 to TRBJ1-2; tentative D call: TRBD1 (5 bases). V was trimmed by 0 bases and J by 8 bases, leaving 17 bases between them. The CDR3 is 15 residues long. Germline V gives CDR1 SGDLS, CDR2 YYNGEE. The CDR3: CASSVGGGATRGYTF. The CDR3 bases are TGTGCCAGCAGCGTAGGCGGGGGTGCTACGCGGGGCTACACCTTC.

J is TRBJ2-1 and V is TRBV4-2; weak D call: TRBD2 (7 bases). Germline lookup yields CDR1 LGHNA and CDR2 YNFKEQ. Trimming left V 2 bases short and J 7 bases short, with 18 bases between. The CDR3 contains 16 residues. The CDR3 DNA reads TGTGCCAGCAGCCAATATCGGGAAAGGGGGGGAAATGAGCAGTTCTTC. Translated, it gives CASSQYRERGGNEQFF.

This chain uses TRBV3-1 (or the pseudogene TRBV3-2) with TRBJ2-3; the D call may be TRBD1 or TRBD2 (5 bases each). Trimming took off 1 base at V and 8 bases at J, with 16 bases between the two ends. The CDR3 contains 15 residues. Germline-derived CDR1 and CDR2 are LGHDT and YNNKEL (reference sequence). CDR3 sequence reads: CASSQVSRGDGTQYF. For the CDR3, the DNA is TGTGCCAGCAGCCAAGTTTCTAGAGGGGACGGTACGCAGTATTTT.

This sequence joins TRBV12-3 or TRBV12-4 and TRBJ1-1; D call uncertain. The CDR3 extends over 11 amino acids. The ends were cut back, 6 bases at V and 3 bases at J, with 5 bases in the middle. In DNA, the CDR3 is TGTGCCAGCAGCTCACACACTGAAGCTTTCTTT. Amino acid sequence: CASSSHTEAFF.

The chain carries TRBV30 and TRBJ1-4; 7 bases match TRBD1. The CDR3 is 13 residues long. V dropped 8 bases and J dropped 7; count of bases not matched to a gene: 10. CDR1 is GTSNPN and CDR2 is SVGIG in the germline V gene (reference sequence). The CDR3 nucleotides read TGTGCCCAAGAAGCAGGGGGGGGTGAAAAACTGTTTTTT. Protein sequence: CAQEAGGGEKLFF.

This clone was seen a single time. V is TRBV4-3 and J is TRBJ1-2; unclear D gene. Trimming cost V 1 base and J 7 bases, with 16 bases left between them. This CDR3 region has 15 residues. The germline CDR1 and CDR2 sequences are LGHNA and YSLEER. CDR3 nucleotide sequence: TGCGCCAGCAGCCAAGGGGCAGGCAAAGGTGGTGGCTACACCTTC. The encoded protein is CASSQGAGKGGGYTF.

V and J are TRBV25-1 and TRBJ1-4; no reliable D call. The CDR3 has 14 amino acids. Germline-derived CDR1 and CDR2 are MGHDK and SYGVNS. V was shortened by 5 bases and J by 4 bases, with 11 bases between the two germline ends. This CDR3 is CASSQGGLNEKLFF. CDR3 nucleotides: TGTGCCAGCAGTCAAGGTGGGCTTAATGAAAAACTGTTTTTT.

J is TRBJ2-1 and V is TRBV21-1; the DNA was not used to check the table's D call, TRBD2. TRBV21-1 is classified as a pseudogene. The CDR3 covers 22 residues. CDR3 DNA: TGTGCCAGCAGCAAAAGGGAACCCTACGATCTCGGGATCCCGATCCCCTACAATGAGCAGTTCTTC. Protein product: CASSKREPYDLGIPIPYNEQFF.

The gene calls are TRBV5-1 and TRBJ2-1; D is unresolved. The CDR3 is made up of 17 amino acids. Trimming took off 0 bases at V and 4 bases at J, with 17 bases between the two ends. Germline V gene data show CDR1 as SGHRS and CDR2 as YFSETQ. CDR3 in amino acids: CASSLGPYRVQYNEQFF. CDR3 nucleotides: TGCGCCAGCAGCTTGGGGCCCTATAGGGTCCAATACAATGAGCAGTTCTTC.

The genes are TRBV30 and TRBJ2-7, with 7 bases lining up with TRBD1. Germline CDR1 GTSNPN, CDR2 SVGIG (reference sequence). The CDR3 spans 13 residues. Trimming took 7 bases from V and 0 from J; bases not matched to a gene: 6. CDR3 loop: CASTGDSSYEQYF. Here the CDR3 DNA reads TGTGCCTCGACCGGGGACAGCTCCTACGAGCAGTACTTC.

As to this clone: The junction does not match germline at one end; this may be a read error. The gene calls are TRBV10-3 and TRBJ2-7; 11 positions agree with TRBD2. The CDR3 totals 14 residues. Germline V lookup: CDR1 ENHRY, CDR2 SYGVKD. CDR3 nucleotides: TGTGCCATCAGTGAACGACTAGCGGGACCGGAACGGGACTTC. It specifies CAISERLAGPERDF.

This rearrangement joins TRBV6-1 to TRBJ2-1; weak D call: TRBD2 (5 bases). Looked up from germline, CDR1 is MNHNS and CDR2 is SASEGT. V was cut by 3 bases and J by 1 base, with 10 bases left in between. This CDR3 comprises 15 residues. The CDR3 sequence is CASSEAPGSYNEQFF. As DNA, the CDR3 is TGTGCCAGCAGTGAGGCTCCGGGATCCTACAATGAGCAGTTCTTC.

J is TRBJ1-1 and V is TRBV4-2, with TRBD1 matching 8 bases. Trimming removed 0 bases from V and 7 bases from J; junction bases left unmatched: 7. The length of the CDR3 is 15 residues. The germline gives CDR1 LGHNA, CDR2 YNFKEQ. Here the CDR3 reads CASSQEGRTGSEAFF. CDR3 in DNA: TGTGCCAGCAGCCAAGAAGGGCGGACAGGGAGTGAAGCTTTCTTT.

J is TRBJ2-6 and V is TRBV4-1; D is possibly TRBD1 (6 bases). Looked up from germline, CDR1 is MGHRA and CDR2 is YSYEKL. Trimming left V 2 bases short and J 1 base short, with 12 bases between. The CDR3 spans 17 residues. The CDR3 region is CASSQPQGLSGANVLTF. CDR3 sequence (DNA): TGCGCCAGCAGCCAACCACAGGGTTTATCTGGGGCCAACGTCCTGACTTTC.

The chain joins TRBV5-1 to TRBJ2-1, with TRBD2 matching over 8 bases. V trimming: 3 bases; J trimming: 9 bases; junction bases outside the gene matches: 8. The CDR3 runs to 14 residues. Germline CDR1 and CDR2: SGHRS and YFSETQ. The CDR3 is CASSSGLDFTEQFF. DNA for the CDR3: TGCGCCAGCAGCTCGGGACTAGATTTCACTGAGCAGTTCTTC.

This chain joins TRBV10-3 and TRBJ1-3, with 7 bases matching TRBD1. Germline lookup yields CDR1 ENHRY and CDR2 SYGVKD. The trim removed 3 bases at V and 3 bases at J, leaving 2 bases unmatched. The CDR3 has 14 residues. The CDR3 spells CAISDGDSGNTIYF. The CDR3 nucleotides read TGTGCCATCAGTGATGGGGACAGTGGAAACACCATATATTTT.

The rearrangement joins TRBV28 to TRBJ1-2, with 7 bases fitting TRBD1. Per the germline V gene, CDR1 is MDHEN and CDR2 is SYDVKM. With 5 bases clipped from V and 2 bases from J, the junction kept 5 bases outside the gene matches. The CDR3 has 14 amino acids. The CDR3 nucleotides read TGTGCCAGCAGTCGGGACAGCATAAACTATGGCTACACCTTC. This sequence encodes CASSRDSINYGYTF.

The gene calls are TRBV10-3 and TRBJ2-1; 8 positions agree with TRBD2. Germline V CDR1 and CDR2: ENHRY, SYGVKD. The CDR3 loop spans 13 amino acids. Trimming cost V 4 bases and J 8 bases; bases outside gene matches: 4. Here the CDR3 DNA reads TGTGCCATCAGTGGGGGTAGCGGGGATGAGCAGTTCTTC. Its translation is CAISGGSGDEQFF.

The rearrangement uses TRBV30 and TRBJ1-1; possible D gene TRBD1, 6 bases. V was clipped by 8 bases and J by 0 bases, with 13 bases between them. From germline, CDR1 is GTSNPN and CDR2 SVGIG (reference sequence). The CDR3 runs to 13 residues. CDR3 in amino acids: CAMARGVNTEAFF. The CDR3 DNA follows: TGTGCCATGGCGAGGGGGGTGAACACTGAAGCTTTCTTT.

V is TRBV30 and J is TRBJ1-6, with TRBD1 matching over 7 bases. CDR3 size: 15 residues. The V segment lost 0 bases and the J segment 8 bases; nucleotides outside the gene matches: 7. From germline, CDR1 is GTSNPN and CDR2 SVGIG (reference sequence). DNA of the CDR3: TGTGCCTGGAGTGTACCCAGGGGGACGTATTCACCCCTCCACTTT. It translates to CAWSVPRGTYSPLHF.

The rearrangement uses TRBV15 and TRBJ2-7, with 12 bases matching TRBD1. The CDR3 loop spans 16 amino acids. J lost 5 bases, V lost 1 base, and 6 bases had no gene match. The germline gives CDR1 LNHNV, CDR2 YYDKDF (reference sequence). The CDR3 reads CATSRGFGTGGNEQYF. The CDR3 bases are TGTGCCACCAGCAGAGGGTTCGGGACAGGGGGCAACGAGCAGTACTTC.

This clone was detected once. The chain employs TRBV6-4 and TRBJ2-2; tentative D call: TRBD1 (6 bases). V lost 8 bases to trimming and J lost 3 bases, with 13 bases between them. Per the germline V gene, CDR1 is MRHNA and CDR2 is SNTAGT. The CDR3 has 14 residues. The CDR3 DNA follows: TGTGCCAGCCGGGGACAAGACGACACCGGGGAGCTGTTTTTT. It specifies CASRGQDDTGELFF.

The V call is TRBV3-1 (or the pseudogene TRBV3-2), the J call TRBJ2-6; D gene ambiguous. V dropped 4 bases and J dropped 3 bases, with 4 bases sitting between them. Germline V gene data show CDR1 as LGHDT and CDR2 as YNNKEL (reference sequence). The CDR3 length is 13 residues. As DNA, the CDR3 is TGTGCCAGCAGCCTCTATGGGGCCAACGTCCTGACTTTC. It encodes CASSLYGANVLTF.

CDR3 bases: TGTGCCTGGACTTTAAACGCGAACACTGAAGCTTTCTTT. This sequence encodes CAWTLNANTEAFF. This chain links TRBV30 with TRBJ1-1; D ambiguous. CDR1 and CDR2 from the germline V gene are GTSNPN and SVGIG (reference sequence). There are 13 residues in the CDR3. The V end was cut by 4 bases, the J end by 1 base, with 10 bases between.